This entry lists 28 T cell receptor beta chains sequenced from one sample in a study of blood T cells in healthy people across ages (dated by TCRdb to between 2014 and 2016). Library method: 5' RACE. Data came from an Illumina HiSeq 2500. The second PCR ran for roughly 7 to 12 cycles and used a J-beta primer mix along with a sample-barcoded 5' primer. The public reads were quality trimmed at Q25 with fastp and then assembled into clones with MiXCR by TCRdb, keeping productive beta chains. Each entry is one CDR3 protein sequence, shown with its most common DNA and genes. This sample holds about 1.8 million distinct CDR3 sequences; 40% to 55% were observed only once. The top ten constitute roughly 2% of the sample. Material for sequencing was blood. The receptors shown here come from a woman aged 40 to 50 in good health.

This chain links TRBV12-3 or TRBV12-4 with TRBJ2-5; D is undetermined. There are 11 residues in the CDR3. The V gene lost 2 bases and the J gene lost 10 bases, with 8 bases spanning the gap. CDR3 in DNA: TGTGCCAGCAGTTTATTAGGGTACCAGTACTTC. It codes for CASSLLGYQYF.

The chain recombines TRBV7-2 with TRBJ1-1; D perhaps matches TRBD1 (6 bases). Trimming cost V 1 base and J 1 base, with 13 bases left between them. Germline CDR1 reads SGHTA; CDR2 reads FQGNSA. The CDR3 has 16 amino acids. The CDR3 nucleotides are TGTGCCAGCAGCTTAGTCGGGGGGGCGCAGAACACTGAAGCTTTCTTT. As protein: CASSLVGGAQNTEAFF. The variable domain in full, with the rest retrieved from reference TRBV7-2 and TRBJ1-1, is GAGVSQSPSNKVTEKGKDVELRCDPISGHTALYWYRQSLGQGLEFLIYFQGNSAPDKSGLPSDRFSAERTGGSVSTLTIQRTQQEDSAVYLCASSLVGGAQNTEAFFGQGTRLTVV.

There are a few counts of this clonotype. V gene TRBV29-1 combines with J gene TRBJ1-2, with D maybe TRBD1 (6 bases). The V gene lost 2 bases and the J gene lost 4 bases, with 11 bases spanning the gap. Germline V gene data show CDR1 as SQVTM and CDR2 as ANQGSEA. This CDR3 is built from 13 residues. As DNA, the CDR3 is TGCAGCGTTGAACGGGGCAGGGGCTATGGCTACACCTTC. Amino acids: CSVERGRGYGYTF.

The chain couples TRBV7-9 to TRBJ2-7, with 8 positions matching TRBD1. CDR1 is SEHNR, CDR2 FQNEAQ, per germline (reference sequence). The CDR3 consists of 15 residues. The V and J ends lost 4 bases and 2 bases, in that order; junction bases with no gene match: 7. The CDR3 sequence: CASSSPGQEAYEQYF. CDR3 nucleotide sequence: TGTGCCAGCAGCTCGCCGGGACAGGAAGCCTACGAGCAGTACTTC. Complete variable domain (other parts from reference TRBV7-9 and TRBJ2-7): DTGVSQNPRHKITKRGQNVTFRCDPISEHNRLYWYRQTLGQGPEFLTYFQNEAQLEKSRLLSDRFSAERPKGSFSTLEIQRTEQGDSAMYLCASSSPGQEAYEQYFGPGTRLTVT.

Worth noting for this clonotype: A junction end diverges from the germline sequence, so it may reflect a read error. This chain links TRBV9 with TRBJ2-5; no clear D gene. Germline V gene data show CDR1 as SGDLS and CDR2 as YYNGEE. The length of the CDR3 is 15 residues. The CDR3 spells CTSSVGIGYQETQYF. CDR3 bases: TGTACCAGCAGCGTAGGGATAGGGTACCAAGAGACCCAGTACTTC.

The gene calls are TRBV6-2 or TRBV6-3 and TRBJ2-7, with 9 bases aligning to TRBD1. Losses at the gene ends were 2 bases for V and 0 bases for J; bases not matched to a gene: 8. Germline V CDR1 and CDR2: MNHEY, SVGEGT. The CDR3 is 17 amino acids. CDR3 in amino acids: CASSYPLDRGNSYEQYF. The CDR3 DNA reads as TGTGCCAGCAGTTACCCATTGGACAGGGGCAACTCCTACGAGCAGTACTTC.

This clonotype was recorded at least ten times. V and J are TRBV29-1 and TRBJ2-7, with D perhaps given as TRBD1 or TRBD2 (5 bases each). The V and J ends lost 6 bases and 7 bases respectively, with 16 bases between them. The CDR3 has 12 amino acids. Germline V gene data show CDR1 as SQVTM and CDR2 as ANQGSEA. CDR3: CSVRDPQLEQYF. CDR3 in DNA: TGCAGCGTCCGGGACCCCCAGCTTGAGCAGTACTTC.

This clonotype has only one observation. The genes are TRBV6-4 and TRBJ1-1; TRBD1 might be the D (5 bases). Germline CDR1 MRHNA, CDR2 SNTAGT. Trimming took off 0 bases at V and 0 bases at J, with 20 bases between the two ends. This CDR3 is built from 19 residues. The CDR3 DNA follows: TGTGCCAGCAGTGACTCGCCCTCCCCCAGGGAATTCATGAACACTGAAGCTTTCTTT. Translated, it gives CASSDSPSPREFMNTEAFF.

The CDR3 region is CASSVEVGEPLETQYF. In DNA form, the CDR3 reads TGTGCCAGCAGCGTAGAGGTTGGGGAGCCGTTAGAGACCCAGTACTTC. J is TRBJ2-5 and V is TRBV9; TRBD2 is a possible D gene (5 bases). The CDR3 sequence is 16 residues long. V was clipped by 0 bases and J by 4 bases, with 16 bases between them. Germline V CDR1 and CDR2: SGDLS, YYNGEE.

V usage is TRBV7-9 and J usage is TRBJ1-2; D uncertain. Trimming left V 1 base short and J 7 bases short, with 16 bases between. CDR1 is SEHNR, CDR2 FQNEAQ, per germline (reference sequence). The CDR3 is made up of 15 amino acids. The CDR3 DNA follows: TGTGCCAGCAGCTTAGTACTGGGAGCGGTTCTTGGCTACACCTTC. This sequence encodes CASSLVLGAVLGYTF. Full variable domain (missing parts from reference TRBV7-9 and TRBJ1-2): DTGVSQNPRHKITKRGQNVTFRCDPISEHNRLYWYRQTLGQGPEFLTYFQNEAQLEKSRLLSDRFSAERPKGSFSTLEIQRTEQGDSAMYLCASSLVLGAVLGYTFGSGTRLTVV.

The chain combines TRBV24-1 with TRBJ1-2, with D unresolved. V lost 2 bases and J 5 bases, leaving 11 bases between the germline ends. Germline values: CDR1 KGHDR, CDR2 SFDVKD. The CDR3 totals 14 residues. CDR3 DNA: TGTGCCACCAGTGATTCGTCCGGATATTATGGCTACACCTTC. Protein sequence: CATSDSSGYYGYTF.

The chain has TRBV20-1 and TRBJ2-1, with 7 nucleotides matching TRBD1. Germline-derived CDR1 and CDR2 are DFQATT and SNEGSKA (reference sequence). After removal of 6 bases from V and 9 bases from J, the junction contained 8 bases not matched to a gene. The CDR3 is made up of 12 amino acids. In DNA form, the CDR3 reads TGCAGTGCCCCCCCAGGGGGTGGTGAGCAGTTCTTC. Its protein is CSAPPGGGEQFF.

This clonotype was observed a few times. V gene TRBV12-5 combines with J gene TRBJ2-3; a possible D gene is TRBD1 (5 bases). The CDR3 has 15 amino acids. V was clipped by 0 bases and J by 1 base, with 8 bases between them. Germline CDR1 LGHNT, CDR2 FRNRAP. The CDR3, as DNA: TGTGCTAGTGGTTTGGTACAGGCAGGCACAGATACGCAGTATTTT. This gives the protein CASGLVQAGTDTQYF.

This clonotype was observed a handful of times. This chain joins TRBV4-3 and TRBJ2-5, with 7 bases lining up with TRBD1. CDR1 LGHNA and CDR2 YSLEER come from the germline V gene. Trimming took 0 bases from V and 2 from J; bases not matched to a gene: 6. The length of the CDR3 is 16 residues. CDR3 coding DNA: TGCGCCAGCAGCCAAGATGGGGACAGCCGACAAGAGACCCAGTACTTC. This gives the protein CASSQDGDSRQETQYF.

The CDR3 here is CSARSQTGAQKQPQHF. CDR3 sequence (DNA): TGCAGTGCTAGATCCCAGACAGGGGCTCAAAAACAGCCCCAGCATTTT. This sequence joins TRBV20-1 and TRBJ1-5, with 8 bases identical to TRBD1. The CDR3 length is 16 residues. Germline CDR1 and CDR2: DFQATT and SNEGSKA (reference sequence). Trimming removed 2 bases from V and 7 bases from J; junction bases left unmatched: 13.

The V gene is TRBV6-2 or TRBV6-3, the J gene TRBJ1-1; the D gene is possibly TRBD1 (6 bases). The germline CDR1 and CDR2 sequences are MNHEY and SVGEGT. The CDR3 has 14 residues. V shed 6 bases and J shed 3 bases, with 14 bases lying between them. DNA for the CDR3: TGTGCCAGCAGCCCCGGACAGCGATACACTGAAGCTTTCTTT. It specifies CASSPGQRYTEAFF.

J is TRBJ1-5 and V is TRBV20-1; no firm D call. V was pared by 5 bases and J by 0 bases, with 5 bases between. Germline V CDR1 and CDR2: DFQATT, SNEGSKA (reference sequence). This CDR3 is 12 amino acids long. The CDR3 is CSAPDSNQPQHF. The CDR3 nucleotides are TGCAGTGCTCCTGATAGCAATCAGCCCCAGCATTTT.

V is TRBV7-2 and J is TRBJ1-5; D is uncertain. The V gene lost 6 bases and the J gene lost 0 bases, with 9 bases spanning the gap. The V gene's germline CDR1 is SGHTA and CDR2 FQGNSA. The CDR3 covers 14 residues. DNA for the CDR3: TGTGCCAGCAGGTCACTTAATAGCAATCAGCCCCAGCATTTT. This codes for CASRSLNSNQPQHF. The entire variable domain, with the rest obtained from reference TRBV7-2 and TRBJ1-5, is as follows: GAGVSQSPSNKVTEKGKDVELRCDPISGHTALYWYRQSLGQGLEFLIYFQGNSAPDKSGLPSDRFSAERTGGSVSTLTIQRTQQEDSAVYLCASRSLNSNQPQHFGDGTRLSIL.

V and J are TRBV5-1 and TRBJ1-2; TRBD1 might be the D (6 bases). Germline assignment: CDR1 SGHRS and CDR2 YFSETQ. V lost 1 base, J lost 2 bases, and 12 bases lay in between. This CDR3 comprises 15 residues. For the CDR3, the DNA is TGCGCCAGCAGCTTGAACAGGGTAGACAACTATGGCTACACCTTC. This translates into CASSLNRVDNYGYTF. The complete variable domain, with remaining parts taken from reference TRBV5-1 and TRBJ1-2, reads KAGVTQTPRYLIKTRGQQVTLSCSPISGHRSVSWYQQTPGQGLQFLFEYFSETQRNKGNFPGRFSGRQFSNSRSEMNVSTLELGDSALYLCASSLNRVDNYGYTFGSGTRLTVV.

In this sample, this clonotype turned up a few times. The V call is TRBV20-1, the J call TRBJ2-5, with 7 positions matching TRBD2. V lost 5 bases, J lost 4 bases, and 13 bases stayed unmatched. Germline V lookup: CDR1 DFQATT, CDR2 SNEGSKA (reference sequence). This CDR3 comprises 15 residues. CDR3 DNA: TGCAGTGCTCAGCAGGCCAGACTAGCCCGAGAGACCCAGTACTTC. Amino acid sequence: CSAQQARLARETQYF.

As to this clonotype: This clone may be a read error of a much larger clone one base away. The chain combines TRBV4-3 with TRBJ2-5; the match to TRBD1 covers 8 bases. The length of the CDR3 is 15 residues. Germline V lookup: CDR1 LGHNA, CDR2 YSLEER. Trimming cost V 0 bases and J 11 bases; bases outside gene matches: 11. The CDR3 protein is CASSQDWDRSGEQYF. In DNA form, the CDR3 reads TGCGCCAGCAGCCAAGATTGGGACAGGTCCGGTGAGCAGTACTTC.

This clonotype was seen a handful of times. The chain is built from TRBV29-1 and TRBJ2-7; perhaps TRBD1 as D (6 bases). Trimming removed 6 bases at V and 0 bases at J, with 12 bases between. CDR1 and CDR2 (germline): SQVTM, ANQGSEA. There are 13 residues in the CDR3. The CDR3 region has the DNA TGCAGCGTCCAGGACAGTCCCTCCTACGAGCAGTACTTC. It codes for CSVQDSPSYEQYF.

The chain recombines TRBV29-1 with TRBJ2-5, with TRBD1 as a possible D gene (5 bases). V gave up 4 bases and J gave up 2 bases, with 8 bases separating them. There are 12 residues in the CDR3. Germline V CDR1 and CDR2: SQVTM, ANQGSEA. The CDR3 sequence: CSVVNRQETQYF. CDR3 bases: TGCAGCGTTGTCAACAGGCAAGAGACCCAGTACTTC.

This chain connects TRBV6-2 or TRBV6-3 to TRBJ2-1; the D call may be TRBD1 or TRBD2 (6 bases each). Germline values: CDR1 MNHEY, CDR2 SVGEGT. The CDR3 runs 17 residues. V lost 4 bases to trimming and J lost 8 bases, with 24 bases between them. CDR3 protein: CASSSPRGPGNRDEQFF. In DNA, the CDR3 is TGTGCCAGCAGTTCTCCCCGGGGGCCAGGTAATCGGGATGAGCAGTTCTTC.

The chain is built from TRBV5-1 and TRBJ2-5, with D perhaps given as TRBD1 or TRBD2 (5 bases each). V lost 0 bases and J lost 1, with 10 bases in between. This CDR3 spans 15 amino acids. CDR1 SGHRS and CDR2 YFSETQ come from the germline V gene. CDR3 loop: CASSLVTGPQETQYF. The CDR3 nucleotides are TGCGCCAGCAGCTTGGTTACGGGGCCCCAAGAGACCCAGTACTTC.

The J gene is TRBJ2-5, the V gene TRBV12-3 or TRBV12-4; D is possibly TRBD2 (7 bases). This CDR3 has 16 residues. The ends were cut back, 4 bases at V and 4 bases at J, with 19 bases in the middle. CDR3 coding DNA: TGTGCCAGCAGTTCATCCATTAGGGGGGGGAGAGAGACCCAGTACTTC. It encodes CASSSSIRGGRETQYF.

This clonotype was recorded once. V and J are TRBV20-1 and TRBJ1-2, with 7 positions matching TRBD1. Germline V gene lookup returns CDR1 DFQATT and CDR2 SNEGSKA (reference sequence). The junction had 8 bases not matched to a gene; V was cut back by 0 bases and J by 7 bases. This CDR3 is built from 14 residues. CDR3 loop: CSAREPQGGGGYTF. The CDR3 DNA is TGCAGTGCTAGAGAACCCCAAGGGGGCGGTGGCTACACCTTC.

DNA of the CDR3: TGTGCCAGCAGCGCACCTAAGGGGGTCCCCTACGAGCAGTACTTC. Its translation: CASSAPKGVPYEQYF. The chain carries TRBV7-2 and TRBJ2-7; tentative D call: TRBD1 (6 bases). This CDR3 region has 15 residues. V shed 5 bases and J shed 2 bases, with 16 bases lying between them. Germline values: CDR1 SGHTA, CDR2 FQGNSA.